These 4 T cell receptor beta chains were all obtained from the same sample, sequenced in a study of T cell responses to AZD1222 COVID-19 vaccine. Sequencing used immunoSEQ multiplex PCR; TCRdb keeps in-frame clones, though not all of them. Of 150,000 or so clones in the sample, about 90% were seen once. The material sequenced was peripheral blood, taken on day 0 of AZD1222 vaccination. The receptors shown here come from an adult in good health.

The V call is TRBV7-2, the J call TRBJ2-2; 8 bases align to TRBD2. Germline V gene lookup returns CDR1 SGHTA and CDR2 FQGNSA. Trimming removed 6 bases from V and 6 bases from J; junction bases left unmatched: 9. This CDR3 is 15 amino acids long. In DNA form, the CDR3 reads TGTGCCAGCAGATGGCCGGGACTAGAGTCCGGGGAGCTGTTTTTT. Its protein is CASRWPGLESGELFF.

This chain uses TRBV20-1 with TRBJ2-7; no firm D call. V lost 3 bases and J lost 6, with 15 bases in between. Germline V gene data show CDR1 as DFQATT and CDR2 as SNEGSKA (reference sequence). There are 13 residues in the CDR3. The CDR3 DNA follows: TGCAGTGCTAGTGTGCCGTATTGGTCCGAGCAGTACTTC. Amino acid sequence: CSASVPYWSEQYF.

This chain links TRBV18 with TRBJ1-2; TRBD1 is a possible D gene (5 bases). The V gene lost 8 bases and the J gene lost 8 bases, with 21 bases spanning the gap. The CDR3 extends over 14 amino acids. Germline CDR1 KGHSH, CDR2 LQKENI. In nucleotides, the CDR3 is TGTGCCAGCCACCGTACGGGGACCCTTCGAGGCTACACCTTC. It is translated as CASHRTGTLRGYTF.

This chain joins TRBV6-6 and TRBJ1-1; the D is unclear. V was shortened by 6 bases and J by 6 bases, with 11 bases between the two germline ends. CDR1 is MNHNY and CDR2 is SVGAGI in the germline V gene (reference sequence). The CDR3 length is 12 residues. The CDR3 nucleotides read TGTGCCAGCAGGCCAGAGGTCGCTGAAGCTTTCTTT. It codes for CASRPEVAEAFF.